The next 28 T cell receptor beta chains were all read from a single sample in a study of PD-1 blockade in mismatch repair-deficient tumors. Repertoires were generated with immunoSEQ multiplex PCR, while TCRdb's copy carries only in-frame clones and drops some. This table holds some 100,000 clones, 82% found once. The sample was peripheral blood, taken 35 to 37 weeks after starting pembrolizumab. These receptors were taken from an adult with mismatch repair-deficient cancer.

This rearrangement joins TRBV25-1 to TRBJ2-5; D is unresolved. This CDR3 contains 13 residues. V was shortened by 1 base and J by 3 bases, with 6 bases between the two germline ends. Looked up from germline, CDR1 is MGHDK and CDR2 is SYGVNS. Written as DNA, the CDR3 is TGTGCCAGCAGTGAATCTATCGAAGAGACCCAGTACTTC. As protein: CASSESIEETQYF.

CDR3 in amino acids: CASSLDVGTEAFF. In nucleotides, the CDR3 is TGTGCCAGCAGCTTAGACGTTGGCACTGAAGCTTTCTTT. This chain connects TRBV11-3 to TRBJ1-1; D is undetermined. Germline CDR1 SGHNT, CDR2 YENEEA. V was shortened by 0 bases and J by 4 bases, with 6 bases between the two germline ends. The length of the CDR3 is 13 residues.

The chain carries TRBV5-4 and TRBJ1-3; D remains ambiguous. This CDR3 comprises 13 residues. V dropped 3 bases and J dropped 3 bases, with 7 bases sitting between them. Germline V gene sequence: CDR1 SGHNT, CDR2 YYREEE (reference sequence). The chain's CDR3 is CASSYWNGNTIYF. The CDR3, as DNA: TGTGCCAGCAGCTACTGGAATGGAAACACCATATATTTT.

This clone was detected once. This sequence joins TRBV5-4 and TRBJ1-2, with D hard to call. V shed 1 base and J shed 5 bases, with 15 bases lying between them. The CDR3 covers 15 residues. From germline, CDR1 is SGHNT and CDR2 YYREEE (reference sequence). The CDR3, as DNA: TGTGCCAGCAGCTTGTGGTCCTCCGGGCTTTATGGCTACACCTTC. Protein product: CASSLWSSGLYGYTF.

The CDR3 protein is CASGGAGSEAFF. DNA of the CDR3: TGTGCCAGCGGGGGGGCCGGTAGTGAAGCTTTCTTT. This rearrangement joins TRBV7-6 to TRBJ1-1; D may be TRBD1 (6 bases). Trimming shortened V by 8 bases and J by 7 bases, and 14 bases separated the two germline ends. The germline V gene has CDR1 SGHVS and CDR2 FNYEAQ. The CDR3 consists of 12 residues.

The chain combines TRBV2 with TRBJ2-7, with 10 bases aligning to TRBD2. Germline V lookup: CDR1 SNHLY, CDR2 FYNNEI. The V gene end was trimmed by 4 bases and the J gene end by 3 bases; junction bases not matched to a gene: 6. The CDR3 sequence is 15 residues long. CDR3 coding DNA: TGTGCCAGCAGTGCCGAAGCGGGAGGGAGCTACGAGCAGTACTTC. Protein sequence: CASSAEAGGSYEQYF.

CDR3 protein: CASSTNGGVTQYF. The CDR3 DNA reads TGTGCCAGTAGTACTAACGGGGGAGTGACCCAGTACTTC. V gene TRBV19 combines with J gene TRBJ2-5; perhaps TRBD2 as D (6 bases). This CDR3 contains 13 residues. Trimming took off 4 bases at V and 7 bases at J, with 13 bases between the two ends. The V gene's germline CDR1 is LNHDA and CDR2 SQIVND (reference sequence).

There are a few counts of this clone. The germline gene is not matched at one end of the junction; a read error may be the cause. The genes are TRBV7-7 and TRBJ2-2, with 7 bases fitting TRBD2. CDR3 length: 17 amino acids. Germline values: CDR1 SSHAT, CDR2 FNYEAQ (reference sequence). CDR3 protein: CASSPRMGGSGTGELFF. The CDR3, as DNA: TGTGCTAGCAGCCCCAGGATGGGCGGGAGTGGGACCGGGGAGCTGTTTTTT.

The rearrangement joins TRBV6-1 to TRBJ1-3; 7 positions agree with TRBD1. The trim removed 0 bases at V and 5 bases at J, leaving 7 bases unmatched. The CDR3 length is 16 residues. CDR1 MNHNS and CDR2 SASEGT come from the germline V gene. In nucleotides, the CDR3 is TGTGCCAGCAGTGAAGCGTACGACAGGGTGAGAAACACCATATATTTT. As protein: CASSEAYDRVRNTIYF.

The gene calls are TRBV19 and TRBJ2-1; 9 nucleotides line up with TRBD2. Looked up from germline, CDR1 is LNHDA and CDR2 is SQIVND (reference sequence). Losses at the gene ends were 6 bases for V and 8 bases for J; bases not matched to a gene: 11. This CDR3 has 15 residues. CDR3 amino acids: CASSLGLAGWDEQFF. The DNA for the CDR3 is TGTGCCAGTAGCCTGGGGCTAGCGGGATGGGATGAGCAGTTCTTC.

This sequence joins TRBV6-5 and TRBJ1-1; D not resolved. The germline V gene encodes CDR1 MNHEY and CDR2 SVGAGI. V lost 4 bases, J lost 7 bases, and 10 bases lay in between. There are 12 residues in the CDR3. The CDR3 loop reads CASSLGKLEAFF. The DNA of the CDR3 is TGTGCCAGCAGTTTGGGGAAACTTGAAGCTTTCTTT.

A single count supports this clone. The chain is built from TRBV12-5 and TRBJ2-7; D unresolved. The CDR3 has 13 amino acids. Germline V gene lookup returns CDR1 LGHNT and CDR2 FRNRAP. Trimming left V 0 bases short and J 2 bases short, with 5 bases between. The CDR3 region is CASGLVPTYEQYF. The CDR3 DNA is TGTGCTAGTGGTTTGGTGCCTACCTACGAGCAGTACTTC.

For the CDR3, the DNA is TGTGCCATGACGGGAGGTGGAGAGACCCAGTACTTC. It codes for CAMTGGGETQYF. The chain links TRBV7-9 to TRBJ2-5, with 7 bases identical to TRBD2. Germline CDR1 SEHNR, CDR2 FQNEAQ (reference sequence). V shed 10 bases, J shed 4 bases, and the junction held 6 bases outside the gene matches. This CDR3 region has 12 residues. Using reference TRBV7-9 and TRBJ2-5 for the parts outside the CDR3, the full variable domain is DTGVSQNPRHKITKRGQNVTFRCDPISEHNRLYWYRQTLGQGPEFLTYFQNEAQLEKSRLLSDRFSAERPKGSFSTLEIQRTEQGDSAMYLCAMTGGGETQYFGPGTRLLVL.

The rearrangement joins TRBV28 to TRBJ2-5; D is possibly TRBD1 (6 bases). Germline lookup yields CDR1 MDHEN and CDR2 SYDVKM. V lost 3 bases, J lost 2 bases, and 13 bases lay in between. This CDR3 comprises 15 residues. CDR3 in DNA: TGTGCCAGCAGTTTCGATTATGGACAGCAAGAGACCCAGTACTTC. Amino acids: CASSFDYGQQETQYF.

This chain links TRBV11-3 with TRBJ2-2, with D possibly called TRBD1 or TRBD2 (5 bases each). V was pared by 1 base and J by 6 bases, with 9 bases between. The CDR3 totals 14 residues. The germline V gene has CDR1 SGHNT and CDR2 YENEEA. CDR3 sequence reads: CASSLGPGPGELFF. The CDR3 nucleotides read TGTGCCAGCAGCTTAGGTCCGGGGCCCGGGGAGCTGTTTTTT. Full variable domain (outside the CDR3, taken from reference TRBV11-3 and TRBJ2-2): EAGVVQSPRYKIIEKKQPVAFWCNPISGHNTLYWYLQNLGQGPELLIRYENEEAVDDSQLPKDRFSAERLKGVDSTLKIQPAELGDSAVYLCASSLGPGPGELFFGEGSRLTVL.

This clone has more than one count but fewer than ten. The chain couples TRBV23-1 to TRBJ2-1; D remains unclear. TRBV23-1 is designated an ORF whose function remains uncertain. The ends were cut back, 3 bases at V and 0 bases at J, with 12 bases in the middle. The CDR3 loop spans 16 amino acids. CDR3 DNA: TGCGCCAGCAGTCACCGTCCCTTAAGCTCCTACAATGAGCAGTTCTTC. The encoded protein is CASSHRPLSSYNEQFF.

This clone was observed at least ten times. This rearrangement joins TRBV2 to TRBJ2-2, with D uncertain. Germline lookup yields CDR1 SNHLY and CDR2 FYNNEI. The ends were cut back, 2 bases at V and 1 base at J, with 8 bases in the middle. The CDR3 covers 15 residues. The chain's CDR3 is CASSENSRNTGELFF. The DNA for the CDR3 is TGTGCCAGCAGTGAAAATAGCAGGAACACCGGGGAGCTGTTTTTT.

This clone was seen only once. This chain connects TRBV7-6 to TRBJ1-1; possibly TRBD1 for D (5 bases). The germline gives CDR1 SGHVS, CDR2 FNYEAQ. V was clipped by 5 bases and J by 1 base, with 8 bases between them. The CDR3 spans 13 residues. Here the CDR3 DNA reads TGTGCCAGCAGCCAACAGGAGAACACTGAAGCTTTCTTT. As protein: CASSQQENTEAFF.

The chain uses TRBV5-4 and TRBJ2-2; 7 nucleotides line up with TRBD2. The germline V gene has CDR1 SGHNT and CDR2 YYREEE (reference sequence). The trim removed 3 bases at V and 1 base at J, leaving 9 bases unmatched. The CDR3 contains 17 residues. CDR3 in DNA: TGTGCCAGCAGCTCGAAGCCCCGGGGGGTGAACACCGGGGAGCTGTTTTTT. Residues: CASSSKPRGVNTGELFF.

The chain uses TRBV5-6 and TRBJ2-3; D might be TRBD2 (6 bases). V was trimmed by 0 bases and J by 6 bases, leaving 14 bases between them. The CDR3 extends over 15 amino acids. Germline V gives CDR1 SGHDT, CDR2 YYEEEE. The CDR3 reads CASSLVTGAGDTQYF. The DNA of the CDR3 is TGTGCCAGCAGCTTGGTTACGGGAGCTGGGGATACGCAGTATTTT. Based on the CDR3 plus reference TRBV5-6 and TRBJ2-3, the full variable domain is DAGVTQSPTHLIKTRGQQVTLRCSPKSGHDTVSWYQQALGQGPQFIFQYYEEEERQRGNFPDRFSGHQFPNYSSELNVNALLLGDSALYLCASSLVTGAGDTQYFGPGTRLTVL.

This clone has only one observation. The V and J genes are TRBV25-1 and TRBJ2-1, with TRBD2 matching 10 bases. V gave up 3 bases and J gave up 13 bases; unmatched junction bases: 15. This CDR3 is built from 16 residues. Germline CDR1 is MGHDK and CDR2 is SYGVNS. DNA for the CDR3: TGTGCCAGCAGTGACCCCTCTCCCAGAACTAGCGGGAATCAGTTCTTC. Its translation is CASSDPSPRTSGNQFF.

The rearrangement uses TRBV7-8 and TRBJ2-7; D is tentatively TRBD1 or TRBD2 (5 bases each). There are 13 residues in the CDR3. Germline-derived CDR1 and CDR2 are SGHVS and FQNEAQ. Trimming pared 5 bases from V and 3 bases from J, leaving 11 bases between. The CDR3 DNA is TGTGCCAGCAGCCACCGGGACGGCTACGAGCAGTACTTC. This sequence encodes CASSHRDGYEQYF.

The rearrangement uses TRBV6-5 and TRBJ1-2; D gene uncertain. The CDR3 consists of 13 residues. CDR1 is MNHEY and CDR2 is SVGAGI in the germline V gene. Trimming removed 3 bases at V and 4 bases at J, with 9 bases between. The chain's CDR3 is CASSYSGLYGYTF. As DNA, the CDR3 is TGTGCCAGCAGTTATTCGGGCCTCTATGGCTACACCTTC.

The J gene is TRBJ2-1, the V gene TRBV6-5, with D uncertain. The length of the CDR3 is 15 residues. Between the trimmed V and J ends, which lost 6 bases and 0 bases, there was a span of 12 bases. CDR1 and CDR2 from the germline V gene are MNHEY and SVGAGI. For the CDR3, the DNA is TGTGCCAGCAGCCGGAGCCCTTCCTCCTACAATGAGCAGTTCTTC. It is translated as CASSRSPSSYNEQFF.

This clone showed up just once. The rearrangement uses TRBV10-2 and TRBJ2-7; 10 nucleotides align to TRBD2. V lost 6 bases to trimming and J lost 3 bases; unmatched junction nucleotides: 5. The CDR3 extends over 14 amino acids. Per the germline V gene, CDR1 is WSHSY and CDR2 is SAAADI. The CDR3 nucleotides read TGCGCCAGCAGGCCAGGGACTAGCGTCTACGAGCAGTACTTC. Translated: CASRPGTSVYEQYF.

The J gene is TRBJ1-1, the V gene TRBV29-1, with D tentatively TRBD1 (6 bases). Deletions cut 6 bases from V and 7 bases from J, with 12 bases between. CDR3 length equals 11 residues. Germline CDR1 SQVTM, CDR2 ANQGSEA. CDR3 coding DNA: TGCAGCGTCTGGACAGCCAATGAAGCTTTCTTT. It specifies CSVWTANEAFF.

With regard to this clone: Compared with germline, one end of the junction differs, possibly owing to a read error. In DNA, the CDR3 is TGTGCCAGCAGTGAAGCGGGTCGGGACAGGGGGGATCCACTCTTC. As protein: CASSEAGRDRGDPLF. The rearrangement joins TRBV6-1 to TRBJ1-2, with 11 positions matching TRBD1. Germline-derived CDR1 and CDR2 are MNHNS and SASEGT. This CDR3 has 15 amino acids.

V usage is TRBV16 and J usage is TRBJ2-2; D might be TRBD1 or TRBD2, each matching 6 bases. Germline lookup yields CDR1 KGHSY and CDR2 FQNENV. V was shortened by 1 base and J by 5 bases, with 11 bases between the two germline ends. There are 15 residues in the CDR3. As DNA, the CDR3 is TGTGCCAGCAGCCAATATACAGGGAGGACCGGGGAGCTGTTTTTT. Protein: CASSQYTGRTGELFF.